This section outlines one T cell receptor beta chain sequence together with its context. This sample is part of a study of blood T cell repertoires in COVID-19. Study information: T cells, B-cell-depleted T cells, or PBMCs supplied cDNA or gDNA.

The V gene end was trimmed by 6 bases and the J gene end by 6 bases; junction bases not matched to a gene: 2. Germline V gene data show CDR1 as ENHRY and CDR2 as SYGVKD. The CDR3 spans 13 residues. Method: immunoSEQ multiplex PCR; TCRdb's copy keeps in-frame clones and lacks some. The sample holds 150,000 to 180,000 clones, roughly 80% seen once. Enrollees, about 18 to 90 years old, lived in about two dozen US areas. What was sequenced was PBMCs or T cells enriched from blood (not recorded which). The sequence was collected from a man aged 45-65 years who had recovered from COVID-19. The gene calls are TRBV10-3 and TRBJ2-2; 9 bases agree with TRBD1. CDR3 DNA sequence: TGTGCCATCAGGGACAGGGGACCCGGGGAGCTGTTTTTT. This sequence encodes CAIRDRGPGELFF.